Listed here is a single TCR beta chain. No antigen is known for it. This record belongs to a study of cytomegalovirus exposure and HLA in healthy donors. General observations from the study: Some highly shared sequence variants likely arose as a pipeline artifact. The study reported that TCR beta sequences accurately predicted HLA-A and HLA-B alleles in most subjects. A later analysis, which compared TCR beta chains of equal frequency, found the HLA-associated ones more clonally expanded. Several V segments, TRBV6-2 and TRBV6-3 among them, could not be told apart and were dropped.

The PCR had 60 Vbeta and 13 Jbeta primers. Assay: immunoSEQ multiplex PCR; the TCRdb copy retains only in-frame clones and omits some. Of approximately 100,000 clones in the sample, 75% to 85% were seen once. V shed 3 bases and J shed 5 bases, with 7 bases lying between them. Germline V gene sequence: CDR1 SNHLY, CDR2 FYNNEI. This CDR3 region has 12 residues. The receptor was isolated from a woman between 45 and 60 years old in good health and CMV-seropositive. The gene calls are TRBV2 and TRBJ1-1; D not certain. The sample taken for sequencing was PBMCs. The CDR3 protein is CASSDAGTEAFF. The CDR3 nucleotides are TGTGCCAGCAGTGATGCGGGGACTGAAGCTTTCTTT.